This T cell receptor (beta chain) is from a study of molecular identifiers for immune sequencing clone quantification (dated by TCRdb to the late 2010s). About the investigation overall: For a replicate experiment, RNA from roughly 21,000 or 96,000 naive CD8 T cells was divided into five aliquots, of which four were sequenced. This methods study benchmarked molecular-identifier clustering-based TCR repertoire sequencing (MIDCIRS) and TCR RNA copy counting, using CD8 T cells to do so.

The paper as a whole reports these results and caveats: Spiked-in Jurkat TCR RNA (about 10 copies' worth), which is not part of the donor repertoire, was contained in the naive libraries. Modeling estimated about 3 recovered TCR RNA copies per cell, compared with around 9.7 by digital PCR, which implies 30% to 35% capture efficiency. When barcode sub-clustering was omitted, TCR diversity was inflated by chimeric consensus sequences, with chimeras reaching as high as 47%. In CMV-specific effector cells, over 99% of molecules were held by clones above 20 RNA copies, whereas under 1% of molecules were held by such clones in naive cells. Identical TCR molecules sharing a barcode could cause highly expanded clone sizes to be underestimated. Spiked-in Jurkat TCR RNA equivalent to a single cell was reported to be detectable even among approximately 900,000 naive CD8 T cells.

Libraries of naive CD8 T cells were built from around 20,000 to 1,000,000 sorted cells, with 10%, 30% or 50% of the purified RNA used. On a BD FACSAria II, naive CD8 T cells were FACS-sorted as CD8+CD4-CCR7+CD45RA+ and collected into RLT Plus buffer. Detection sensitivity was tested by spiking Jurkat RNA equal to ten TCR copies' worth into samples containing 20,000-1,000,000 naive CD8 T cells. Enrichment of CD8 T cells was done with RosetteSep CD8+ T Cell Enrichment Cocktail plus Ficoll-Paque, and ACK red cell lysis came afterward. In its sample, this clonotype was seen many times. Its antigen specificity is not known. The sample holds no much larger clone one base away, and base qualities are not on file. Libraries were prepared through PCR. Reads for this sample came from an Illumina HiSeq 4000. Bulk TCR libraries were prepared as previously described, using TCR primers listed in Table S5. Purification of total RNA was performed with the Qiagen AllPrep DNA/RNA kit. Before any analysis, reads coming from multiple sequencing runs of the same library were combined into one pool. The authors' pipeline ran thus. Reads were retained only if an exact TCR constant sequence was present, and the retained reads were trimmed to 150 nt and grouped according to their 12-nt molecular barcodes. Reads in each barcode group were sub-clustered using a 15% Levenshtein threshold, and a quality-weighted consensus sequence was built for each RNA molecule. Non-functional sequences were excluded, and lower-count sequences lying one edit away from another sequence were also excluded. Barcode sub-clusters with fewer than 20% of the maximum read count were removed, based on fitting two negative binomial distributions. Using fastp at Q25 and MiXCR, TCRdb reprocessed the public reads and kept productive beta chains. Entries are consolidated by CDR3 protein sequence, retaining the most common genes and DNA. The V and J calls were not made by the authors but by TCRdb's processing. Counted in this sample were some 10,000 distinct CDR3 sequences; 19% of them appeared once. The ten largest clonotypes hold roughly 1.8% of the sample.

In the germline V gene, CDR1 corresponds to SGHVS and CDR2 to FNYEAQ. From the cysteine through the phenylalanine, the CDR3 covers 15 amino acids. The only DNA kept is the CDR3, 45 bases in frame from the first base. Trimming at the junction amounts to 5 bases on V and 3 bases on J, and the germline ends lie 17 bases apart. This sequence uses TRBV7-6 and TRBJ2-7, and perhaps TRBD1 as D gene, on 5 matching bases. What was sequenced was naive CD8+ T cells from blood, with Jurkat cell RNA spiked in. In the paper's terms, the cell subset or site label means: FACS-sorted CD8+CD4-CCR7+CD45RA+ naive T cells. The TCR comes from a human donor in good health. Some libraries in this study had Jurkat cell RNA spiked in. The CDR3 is CASSHALGESYEQYF. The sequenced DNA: TGTGCCAGCAGCCACGCGTTAGGGGAAAGCTACGAGCAGTACTTC.